The text below deals with one TCR beta chain. Its antigen is not identified. PCR amplification relied on 60 Vbeta primers (plus 13 Jbeta primers). In the original analysis: Per a later analysis, the number of unique TCR beta chains was roughly 87 million, of which 8.5 million to 11 million were shared. Produced via immunoSEQ multiplex PCR; TCRdb's table is partial and in-frame only. V and J calls and clone size are copied from that table; D and trimming were computed from the DNA. The sample totals 95,000 to 150,000 clones. This specimen belongs to a study of cytomegalovirus exposure and HLA in healthy donors. Findings of the study overall: Some V segments, including TRBV6-2 and TRBV6-3, were excluded as indistinguishable. In an earlier analysis, productive rearrangement rates for most beta V segments clustered near 87% or 30%.

There were likely unrecorded immune exposures, though donors were nominally healthy when sampled. The CDR3 is 13 amino acids. V lost 6 bases to trimming and J lost 6 bases; unmatched junction nucleotides: 10. Germline lookup yields CDR1 SQVTM and CDR2 ANQGSEA. This receptor was taken from a man aged 18 to 29 in good health and CMV-seronegative. The rearrangement joins TRBV29-1 to TRBJ1-2; 7 bases agree with TRBD1. Material for sequencing was PBMCs. This CDR3 is CSVPPTGKNGYTF. CDR3 nucleotides: TGCAGCGTCCCCCCGACAGGGAAGAATGGCTACACCTTC.